These 2 T cell receptor beta chains came from one sample sequenced in a study of cytotoxic CD8 clonotypes in ibrutinib-treated CLL. Sequencing used immunoSEQ multiplex PCR; TCRdb keeps in-frame clones, though not all of them. This table holds over 15,000 clones, roughly 80% found once. Sequences were derived from PBMCs, sampled before ibrutinib treatment. The receptors come from a human donor with chronic lymphocytic leukemia.

This chain connects TRBV2 to TRBJ1-6, with 7 bases matching TRBD1. Germline lookup yields CDR1 SNHLY and CDR2 FYNNEI. The V segment lost 4 bases and the J segment 7 bases; nucleotides outside the gene matches: 1. CDR3 length: 13 amino acids. The CDR3 DNA reads TGTGCCAGCAGTGTACAGGGGAATTCACCCCTCCACTTT. Translation: CASSVQGNSPLHF.

This chain joins TRBV11-2 and TRBJ2-5; TRBD1 matches at 9 bases. The DNA matches TRBJ2-7 better at its end, which makes the J call doubtful. This CDR3 comprises 15 residues. Germline CDR1 and CDR2: SGHAT and FQNNGV. The CDR3 DNA sequence: TGTGCCAGCAGCTTGATGGGGACAGGGCATTACGAGCAGTACTTC. This sequence encodes CASSLMGTGHYEQYF.